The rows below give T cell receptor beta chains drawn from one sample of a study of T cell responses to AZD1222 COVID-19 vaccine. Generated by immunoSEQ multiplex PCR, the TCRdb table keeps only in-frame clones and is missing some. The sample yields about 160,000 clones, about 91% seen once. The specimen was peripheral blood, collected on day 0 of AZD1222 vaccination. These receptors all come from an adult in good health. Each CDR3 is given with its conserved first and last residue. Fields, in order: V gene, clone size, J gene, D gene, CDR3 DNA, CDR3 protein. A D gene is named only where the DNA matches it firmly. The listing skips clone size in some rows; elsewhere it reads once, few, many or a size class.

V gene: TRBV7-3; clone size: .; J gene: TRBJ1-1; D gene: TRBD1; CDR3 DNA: TGTGCCAGCAGCTCCTGGGACAGAAACACTGAAGCTTTCTTT; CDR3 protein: CASSSWDRNTEAFF
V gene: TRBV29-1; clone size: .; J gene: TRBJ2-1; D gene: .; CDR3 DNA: TGCAGCGTTTCTCCCAATGGAGGGGATGAGCAGTTCTTC; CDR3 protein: CSVSPNGGDEQFF
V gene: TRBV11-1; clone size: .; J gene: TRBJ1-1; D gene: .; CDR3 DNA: TGTGCCAGCAGTGGGGGGCCAGGAACGAACACTGAAGCTTTCTTT; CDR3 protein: CASSGGPGTNTEAFF
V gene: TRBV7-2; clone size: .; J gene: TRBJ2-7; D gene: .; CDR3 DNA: TGTGCCAGCAGCTTAGTTAGCGTCTCAACCTACGAGCAGTACTTC; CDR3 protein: CASSLVSVSTYEQYF
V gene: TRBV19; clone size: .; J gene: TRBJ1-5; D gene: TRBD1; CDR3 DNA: TGTGCCAGTAGTATAGGGGGGGACAGGGGGTCCGAAAGGGCCCAGCATTTT; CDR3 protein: CASSIGGDRGSERAQHF
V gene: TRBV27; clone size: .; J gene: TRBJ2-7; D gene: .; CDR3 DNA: TGTGCCAGCAGTAAATCTCAGGGGGGGAGATTGGCCTACGAGCAGTACTTC; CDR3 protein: CASSKSQGGRLAYEQYF
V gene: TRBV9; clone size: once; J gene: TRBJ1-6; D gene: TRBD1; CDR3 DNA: TGTGCCAGCAGCCCCCGGACAGGGGCAAATTCACCCCTCCACTTT; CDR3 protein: CASSPRTGANSPLHF
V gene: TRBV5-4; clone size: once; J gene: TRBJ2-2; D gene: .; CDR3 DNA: TGTGCCAGCAGCTTGGACTCCAAGCCAACCGGGGAGCTGTTTTTT; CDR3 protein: CASSLDSKPTGELFF
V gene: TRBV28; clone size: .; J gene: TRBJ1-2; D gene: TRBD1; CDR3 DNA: TGTGCCAGCAGTTCATCCAGGGGGCGATTCTATGGCTACACCTTC; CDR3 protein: CASSSSRGRFYGYTF
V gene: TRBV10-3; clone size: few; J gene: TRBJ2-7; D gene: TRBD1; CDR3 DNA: TGTGCCATCAGGACCGGGACAGCGTCCTACGAGCAGTACTTC; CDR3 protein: CAIRTGTASYEQYF
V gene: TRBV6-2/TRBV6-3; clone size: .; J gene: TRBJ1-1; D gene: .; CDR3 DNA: TGTGCCAGCAGCAACGCGGCTGAAGCTTTCTTT; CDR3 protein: CASSNAAEAFF
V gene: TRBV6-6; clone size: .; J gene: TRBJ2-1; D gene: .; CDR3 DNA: TGTGCCAGCAGTTACTCGAAGGCCTCGAGGAATGAGCAGTTCTTC; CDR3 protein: CASSYSKASRNEQFF
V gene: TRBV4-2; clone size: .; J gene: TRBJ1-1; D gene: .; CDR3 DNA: TGTGCCAGCAGCCATACGGGGATAGGCAGTACCCGGACTAGAACAAGGATTGAAGCTTTCTTT; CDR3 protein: CASSHTGIGSTRTRTRIEAFF
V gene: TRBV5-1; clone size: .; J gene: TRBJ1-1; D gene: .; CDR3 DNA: TGCGCCAGCAGCTTTGACAGGAACACTGAAGCTTTCTTT; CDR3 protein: CASSFDRNTEAFF
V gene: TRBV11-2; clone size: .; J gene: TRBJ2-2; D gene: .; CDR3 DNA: TGTGCCAGCAGCTTAGATCCCCTAGGAGCGGCGAACACCGGGGAGCTGTTTTTT; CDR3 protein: CASSLDPLGAANTGELFF
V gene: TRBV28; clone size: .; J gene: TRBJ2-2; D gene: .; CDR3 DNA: TGTGCCAGCAGAGGGGCCGGGGTCGGGGAGCTGTTTTTT; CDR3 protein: CASRGAGVGELFF
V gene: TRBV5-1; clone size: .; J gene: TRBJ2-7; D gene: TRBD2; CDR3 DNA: TGCGCCAGCAGCTTGGCCTTAGCGGGCAATTACGAGCAGTACTTC; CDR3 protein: CASSLALAGNYEQYF
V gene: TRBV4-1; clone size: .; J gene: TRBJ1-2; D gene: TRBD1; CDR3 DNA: TGCGCCAGCAGCCAAGCCGAGGGACAGGGGCCCTTCTTC; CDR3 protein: CASSQAEGQGPFF
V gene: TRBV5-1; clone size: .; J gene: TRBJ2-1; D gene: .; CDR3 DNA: TGCGCCAGCAGCTGGGCGGAGTTCCATGAGCAGTTCTTC; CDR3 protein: CASSWAEFHEQFF
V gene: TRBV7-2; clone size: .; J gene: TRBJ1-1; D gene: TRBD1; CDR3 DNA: TGTGCCAGCAGCTGGGACAGGGGGAACACTGAAGCTTTCTTT; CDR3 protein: CASSWDRGNTEAFF
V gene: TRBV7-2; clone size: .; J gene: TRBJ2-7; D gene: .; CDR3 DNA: TGTGCCAGCAGCCCGATTTCCGTAGCGGATACCAGGCAGTACTTC; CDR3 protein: CASSPISVADTRQYF
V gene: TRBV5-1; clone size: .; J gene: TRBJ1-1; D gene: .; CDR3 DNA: TGCGCCAGCAGCTTGGATAGGTTGAACACTGAAGCTTTCTTT; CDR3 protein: CASSLDRLNTEAFF
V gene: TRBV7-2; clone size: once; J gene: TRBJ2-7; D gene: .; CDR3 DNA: TGTGCCAGCAGCTTAGGAGGGAACTACGAGCAGTACTTC; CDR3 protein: CASSLGGNYEQYF
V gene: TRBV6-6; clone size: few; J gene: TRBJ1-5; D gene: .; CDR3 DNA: TGTGCCAGCAGTTACGGGGGAGTGGACAATCAGCCCCAGCATTTT; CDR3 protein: CASSYGGVDNQPQHF
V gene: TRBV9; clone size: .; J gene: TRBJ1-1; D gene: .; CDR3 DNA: TGTGCCAGCAGCCGTGGGGGTAACCCTGTAGAAGCTTTCTTT; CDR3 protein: CASSRGGNPVEAFF
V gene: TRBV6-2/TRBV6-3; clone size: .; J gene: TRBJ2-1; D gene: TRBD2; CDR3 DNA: TGTGCCAGCAACCCTATGGCCGACGCGGGGGATGAGCAGTTCTTC; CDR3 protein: CASNPMADAGDEQFF
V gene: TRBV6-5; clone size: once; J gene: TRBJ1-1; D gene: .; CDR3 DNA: TGTGCCAGCAAACAGGGCAATATGAACACTGAAGCTTTCTTT; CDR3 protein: CASKQGNMNTEAFF
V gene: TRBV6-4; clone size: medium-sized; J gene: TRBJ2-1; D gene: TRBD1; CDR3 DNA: TGTGCCAGCAGTGAGTCGGGACAGGGGACGGACGAGCAGTTCTTC; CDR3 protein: CASSESGQGTDEQFF
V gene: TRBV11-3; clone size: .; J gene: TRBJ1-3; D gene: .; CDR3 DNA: TGTGCCAGCAGCTTAGACAGCTTCACCATATATTTT; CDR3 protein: CASSLDSFTIYF
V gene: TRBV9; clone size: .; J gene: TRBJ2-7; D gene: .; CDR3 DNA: TGTGCCAGCAGTGTATTAGCAGGCTCCTACGAGCAGTACTTC; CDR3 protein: CASSVLAGSYEQYF
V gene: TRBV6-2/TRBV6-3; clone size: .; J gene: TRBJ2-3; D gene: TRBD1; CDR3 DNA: TGTGCCAGCAGCCGACAGGGCCCCAGCACAGATACGCAGTATTTT; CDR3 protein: CASSRQGPSTDTQYF
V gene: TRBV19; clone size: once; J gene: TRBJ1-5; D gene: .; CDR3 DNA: TGTGCCAGTAGTATAGGTACAGGGCAGGGTCAGCCCCAGCATTTT; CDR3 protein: CASSIGTGQGQPQHF
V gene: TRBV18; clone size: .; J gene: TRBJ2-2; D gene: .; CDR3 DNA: TGTGCCAGCTCACCCGTCGGGGGTAACACCGGGGAGCTGTTTTTT; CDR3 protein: CASSPVGGNTGELFF
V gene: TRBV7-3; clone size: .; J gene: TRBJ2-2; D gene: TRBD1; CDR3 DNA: TGTGCCAGCACCTCGGGACAGGTTCCCACCGGGGAGCTGTTTTTT; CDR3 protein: CASTSGQVPTGELFF
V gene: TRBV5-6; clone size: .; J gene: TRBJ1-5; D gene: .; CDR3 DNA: TGTGCCAGCAGCTTGGGAGGTCTCGGACAGCAAGGGCCCCAGCATTTT; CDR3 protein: CASSLGGLGQQGPQHF
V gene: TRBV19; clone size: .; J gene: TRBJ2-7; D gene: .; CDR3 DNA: TGTGCCAGTAGTGCCGGGACGGCGTCCTACGAGCAGTACTTC; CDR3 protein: CASSAGTASYEQYF
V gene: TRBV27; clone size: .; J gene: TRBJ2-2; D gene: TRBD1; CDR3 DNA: TGTGCCAGCAGTATCCGACAGGGTGGTGTGGCCGGGGAGCTGTTTTTT; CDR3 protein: CASSIRQGGVAGELFF
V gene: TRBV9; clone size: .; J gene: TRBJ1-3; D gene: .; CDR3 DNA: TGTGCCAGCAGCGTAGGATCCGGATGGGTTGGAAACACCATATATTTT; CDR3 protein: CASSVGSGWVGNTIYF
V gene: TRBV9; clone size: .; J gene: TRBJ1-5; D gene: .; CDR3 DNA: TGCGCCAGCAGCGTAGGCTCAAATAGCAATCAGCCCCAGCATTTT; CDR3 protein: CASSVGSNSNQPQHF
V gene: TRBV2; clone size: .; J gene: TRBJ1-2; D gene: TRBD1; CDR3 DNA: TGTGCCAGCGCCCCGGGACAGCCCATGGCCTATGGCTACACCTTC; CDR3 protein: CASAPGQPMAYGYTF
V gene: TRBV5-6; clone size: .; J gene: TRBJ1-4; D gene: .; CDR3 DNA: TGTGCCAGCAGCTTAAGTCCTGAAAAACTGTTTTTT; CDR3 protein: CASSLSPEKLFF
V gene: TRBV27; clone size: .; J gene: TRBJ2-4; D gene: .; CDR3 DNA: TGTGCCAGCAGTTTAGGAGGGAAAAACATTCAGTACTTC; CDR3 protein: CASSLGGKNIQYF
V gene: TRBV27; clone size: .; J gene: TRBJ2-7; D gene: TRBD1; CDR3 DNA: TGTGCCAGCAGTCACCACCGGGACAGGGGTTACGAGCAGTACTTC; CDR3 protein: CASSHHRDRGYEQYF
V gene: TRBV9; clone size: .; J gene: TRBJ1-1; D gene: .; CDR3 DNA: TGTGCCAGCAGCTTACTACATCGGGGAGCTGAAGCTTTCTTT; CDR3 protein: CASSLLHRGAEAFF
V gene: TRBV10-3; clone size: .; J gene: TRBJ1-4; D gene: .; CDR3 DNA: TGTGCCATCAGTGATATCCGGGATACTAATGAAAAACTGTTTTTT; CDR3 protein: CAISDIRDTNEKLFF
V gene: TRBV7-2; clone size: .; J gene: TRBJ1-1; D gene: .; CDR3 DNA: TGTGCCAGCAGCTTAGGGGCGACTGAAGCTTTCTTT; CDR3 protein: CASSLGATEAFF
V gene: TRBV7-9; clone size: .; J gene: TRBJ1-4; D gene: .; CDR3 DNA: TGTGCCAGCAGCCGCAGGGGAACGATTACAACTAATGAAAAACTGTTTTTT; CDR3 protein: CASSRRGTITTNEKLFF
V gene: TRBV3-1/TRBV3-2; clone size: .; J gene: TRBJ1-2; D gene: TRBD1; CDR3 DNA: TGTGCCAGCAGCCAAAACAATCCCGGGACAGCGGCGGGCTACACCTTC; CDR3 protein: CASSQNNPGTAAGYTF
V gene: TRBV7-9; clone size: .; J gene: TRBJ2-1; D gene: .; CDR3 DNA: TGTGCCAGCAGCTTAGTTCACGTCCAGGGCTCCTACAATGAGCAGTTCTTC; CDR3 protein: CASSLVHVQGSYNEQFF
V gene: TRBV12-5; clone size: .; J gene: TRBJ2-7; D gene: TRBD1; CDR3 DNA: TGTGCTAGTGGTTTGGGGACAGGGGGCTACGAGCAGTACTTC; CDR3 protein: CASGLGTGGYEQYF